The 31 T cell receptor beta chains in this list originate from one sample, sequenced in a study of T cells in Graves' hyperthyroidism and ophthalmopathy. Amplification yielded TCR beta CDR3 regions, with RNA transcripts as the source. The primer set for the first-round RT-PCR of the TCR CDR3 was HTBI. TCRdb ran MiXCR on the multiplex PCR reads and lists one entry per CDR3 protein. The sample carries about 300,000 distinct CDR3 sequences, approximately 18% recorded once. The sequenced sample was blood. The receptors stem from a man aged 45-65 years with Graves' ophthalmopathy.

About this clonotype: A clone one base away is much larger, so this may be a read error. The V and J genes are TRBV6-2 or TRBV6-3 and TRBJ1-2; D is ambiguous. Germline values: CDR1 MNHEY, CDR2 SVGEGT. V lost 5 bases, J lost 0 bases, and 4 bases lay in between. This CDR3 contains 12 residues. This CDR3 is CASSNANYGYTF. The CDR3 DNA follows: TGTGCCAGCAGTAATGCTAACTATGGCTACACCTTC.

This clonotype was seen a handful of times. CDR3 sequence reads: CASSGPPQGVQMNTEAFF. In nucleotides, the CDR3 is TGTGCCAGCAGCGGACCACCACAGGGCGTACAGATGAACACTGAAGCTTTCTTT. This sequence joins TRBV5-6 and TRBJ1-1; D is possibly TRBD1 (6 bases). CDR1 and CDR2 from the germline V gene are SGHDT and YYEEEE. The V and J ends lost 4 bases and 0 bases respectively, with 22 bases between them. This CDR3 has 18 residues.

The V and J genes are TRBV30 and TRBJ2-7; maybe TRBD2 (6 bases). This CDR3 is 14 amino acids long. The germline V gene encodes CDR1 GTSNPN and CDR2 SVGIG (reference sequence). Trimming removed 3 bases at V and 3 bases at J, with 15 bases between. CDR3 sequence reads: CAWSNGGGSYEQYF. In DNA form, the CDR3 reads TGTGCCTGGAGCAACGGAGGAGGGAGCTACGAGCAGTACTTC. The full variable domain, with the rest looked up from reference TRBV30 and TRBJ2-7, is SQTIHQWPATLVQPVGSPLSLECTVEGTSNPNLYWYRQAAGRGLQLLFYSVGIGQISSEVPQNLSASRPQDRQFILSSKKLLLSDSGFYLCAWSNGGGSYEQYFGPGTRLTVT.

This clonotype was seen just once. The J gene is TRBJ1-5, the V gene TRBV4-1; D is unclear. The V and J ends lost 1 base and 9 bases respectively, with 13 bases between them. Germline V gene sequence: CDR1 MGHRA, CDR2 YSYEKL. CDR3 size: 14 residues. As DNA, the CDR3 is TGCGCCAGCAGCCAAGGAACGGACTATCGGCCCCAGCATTTT. Translating it yields CASSQGTDYRPQHF.

This clonotype has more than one count but fewer than ten. The V gene is TRBV5-4, the J gene TRBJ2-1; the D is unclear. The CDR3 totals 14 residues. Trimming removed 4 bases at V and 5 bases at J, with 13 bases between. The germline gives CDR1 SGHNT, CDR2 YYREEE (reference sequence). The CDR3 spells CASSPVRRNNEQFF. CDR3 nucleotides: TGTGCCAGCAGCCCCGTGAGGAGAAACAATGAGCAGTTCTTC.

This clonotype was found many times. V is TRBV5-5 and J is TRBJ2-5; D tentatively fits TRBD1 or TRBD2 (5 bases each). The ends were cut back, 4 bases at V and 5 bases at J, with 12 bases in the middle. Germline CDR1 is SGHKS and CDR2 is YYEKEE (reference sequence). This CDR3 is 13 amino acids long. DNA of the CDR3: TGTGCCAGCAGCAGGGAGACAGCGGAGACCCAGTACTTC. This encodes CASSRETAETQYF.

The rearrangement joins TRBV7-9 to TRBJ2-7, with D maybe TRBD1 (5 bases). Germline V gives CDR1 SEHNR, CDR2 FQNEAQ (reference sequence). Trimming pared 3 bases from V and 0 bases from J, leaving 9 bases between. The CDR3 sequence is 14 residues long. CDR3 sequence (DNA): TGTGCCAGCAGCTTGGACACCCTCTCCTACGAGCAGTACTTC. This translates into CASSLDTLSYEQYF.

A remark on this clonotype: This sequence may be a read error, since a much larger clone differs from it by one base. The rearrangement links TRBV11-1 to TRBJ2-2; TRBD1 agrees at 9 bases. Germline-derived CDR1 and CDR2 are SGHAT and FQDESV (reference sequence). CDR3 size: 16 residues. The CDR3 here is CASSEYRGRAAGELVF. For the CDR3, the DNA is TGTGCCAGCAGCGAGTACAGGGGGCGGGCGGCCGGGGAGCTGGTTTTT. Filled out from reference TRBV11-1 and TRBJ2-2, the complete variable domain reads EAEVAQSPRYKITEKSQAVAFWCDPISGHATLYWYRQILGQGPELLVQFQDESVVDDSQLPKDRFSAERLKGVDSTLKIQPAELGDSAMYLCASSEYRGRAAGELVFGEGSRLTVL.

This clonotype was counted ten times or more. The chain is built from TRBV12-3 or TRBV12-4 and TRBJ2-5; a possible D gene is TRBD1 (6 bases). This CDR3 spans 15 amino acids. V lost 1 base, J lost 4 bases, and 13 bases lay in between. For the CDR3, the DNA is TGTGCCAGCAGTTTAGACCAGGGGAGTGGAGAGACCCAGTACTTC. This sequence encodes CASSLDQGSGETQYF.

The chain joins TRBV6-2 or TRBV6-3 to TRBJ2-1, with 8 bases aligning to TRBD1. V lost 5 bases and J lost 8; bases outside the gene matches: 5. Germline V CDR1 and CDR2: MNHEY, SVGEGT. The CDR3 extends over 13 amino acids. As DNA, the CDR3 is TGTGCCAGCAGTAGACAGGGGAGGTATGAGCAGTTCTTC. Amino acids: CASSRQGRYEQFF.

This clonotype was counted at least ten times. The genes are TRBV28 and TRBJ1-1, with D perhaps TRBD1 (5 bases). This CDR3 is built from 15 residues. Germline CDR1 and CDR2: MDHEN and SYDVKM. Between the trimmed V and J ends, which lost 3 bases and 1 base, there was a span of 12 bases. The CDR3 nucleotides are TGTGCCAGCAGTTTGCCGGGGGTGGCGAACACTGAAGCTTTCTTT. Its protein product is CASSLPGVANTEAFF.

The gene calls are TRBV6-1 and TRBJ2-7; 9 bases agree with TRBD1. The CDR3 is 14 amino acids. V gave up 5 bases and J gave up 6 bases; unmatched junction bases: 8. In germline, CDR1 is MNHNS, CDR2 SASEGT. This chain's CDR3 is CASSSGTGTPEQYF. CDR3 sequence (DNA): TGTGCCAGCAGTTCCGGGACAGGGACCCCCGAGCAGTACTTC.

The chain links TRBV6-4 to TRBJ1-6; 8 bases line up with TRBD1. Germline lookup yields CDR1 MRHNA and CDR2 SNTAGT. The CDR3 length is 17 residues. V lost 3 bases, J lost 9 bases, and 13 bases stayed unmatched. CDR3 region: CASSEPGQGLIGSPLHF. Written as DNA, the CDR3 is TGTGCCAGCAGTGAACCCGGACAGGGACTTATCGGTTCACCCCTCCACTTT.

This clonotype has just a few counts. The chain employs TRBV6-1 and TRBJ1-3; 9 bases are shared with TRBD1. CDR1 MNHNS and CDR2 SASEGT come from the germline V gene. J was trimmed by 6 bases and V by 8 bases; bases with no gene match: 8. The CDR3 has 14 amino acids. The CDR3 DNA is TGTGCCAGCGGCCCCCGGGACAGGGTAAACACCATATATTTT. Amino acids: CASGPRDRVNTIYF.

This clonotype was found many times. The chain carries TRBV5-6 and TRBJ2-1; D remains unclear. Germline-derived CDR1 and CDR2 are SGHDT and YYEEEE. Trimming removed 2 bases at V and 8 bases at J, with 14 bases between. The CDR3 sequence is 14 residues long. In nucleotides, the CDR3 is TGTGCCAGCAGCTTAGAGGCGCCCGGCGATGAGCAGTTCTTC. Its protein is CASSLEAPGDEQFF.

In this sample, this clonotype turned up a few times. The rearrangement links TRBV3-1 to TRBJ2-1, with D tentatively TRBD2 (6 bases). This CDR3 comprises 16 residues. The germline gives CDR1 LGHDT, CDR2 YNNKEL (reference sequence). Trimming took off 8 bases at V and 1 base at J, with 18 bases between the two ends. CDR3 nucleotides: TGTGCCAGCGGCCCATCGGGGGATTTTTCCTACAATGAGCAGTTCTTC. It translates to CASGPSGDFSYNEQFF.

This clonotype was counted ten times or more. The V call is TRBV11-2, the J call TRBJ1-3, with TRBD1 as a possible D gene (6 bases). V was clipped by 0 bases and J by 5 bases, with 8 bases between them. The CDR3 loop spans 14 amino acids. Germline CDR1 and CDR2: SGHAT and FQNNGV. In DNA form, the CDR3 reads TGTGCCAGCAGCTTAGATGGGACAAGAAACACCATATATTTT. It is translated as CASSLDGTRNTIYF.

This clonotype was seen many times. The chain combines TRBV2 with TRBJ2-5, with TRBD2 matching 13 bases. CDR1 and CDR2 (germline): SNHLY, FYNNEI. V lost 5 bases to trimming and J lost 1 base; unmatched junction nucleotides: 7. The CDR3 is made up of 17 amino acids. The CDR3 DNA sequence: TGTGCCAGCAGTCCACCGGGACTAGCGGGACGCCAAGAGACCCAGTACTTC. Translated: CASSPPGLAGRQETQYF.

This sequence joins TRBV20-1 and TRBJ1-2; D gene uncertain. V dropped 8 bases and J dropped 3 bases, with 10 bases sitting between them. Germline V CDR1 and CDR2: DFQATT, SNEGSKA (reference sequence). CDR3 size: 11 residues. The CDR3 bases are TGCAGTAGTGAGTCTGACTATGGCTACACCTTC. It is translated as CSSESDYGYTF.

The gene calls are TRBV9 and TRBJ1-5; perhaps TRBD1 as D (5 bases). This CDR3 has 15 amino acids. V lost 4 bases, J lost 5 bases, and 16 bases lay in between. Per germline, CDR1 SGDLS and CDR2 YYNGEE. CDR3 in DNA: TGTGCCAGCAGCTTAGAGGGGACGGTCGATCAGCCCCAGCATTTT. This sequence encodes CASSLEGTVDQPQHF.

The DNA of the CDR3 is TGTGCCAGCCGAGTCTTGGGAGGGAGTAACACCGGGGAGCTGTTTTTT. Amino acid sequence: CASRVLGGSNTGELFF. The gene calls are TRBV7-3 and TRBJ2-2, with 7 nucleotides matching TRBD2. V shed 8 bases, J shed 2 bases, and the junction held 11 bases outside the gene matches. The length of the CDR3 is 16 residues. From germline, CDR1 is SGHTA and CDR2 FQGTGA.

This sequence joins TRBV28 and TRBJ2-5, with unresolved D. The V end lost 7 bases, the J end lost 1 base, and 19 bases lay between the germline ends. The CDR3 is 16 amino acids. The germline V gene has CDR1 MDHEN and CDR2 SYDVKM. CDR3 region: CASIPVGFTVQETQYF. The CDR3 DNA reads TGTGCCAGCATCCCCGTTGGGTTTACCGTCCAAGAGACCCAGTACTTC. Full variable domain (remainder filled in from reference TRBV28 and TRBJ2-5): DVKVTQSSRYLVKRTGEKVFLECVQDMDHENMFWYRQDPGLGLRLIYFSYDVKMKEKGDIPEGYSVSREKKERFSLILESASTNQTSMYLCASIPVGFTVQETQYFGPGTRLLVL.

V and J are TRBV20-1 and TRBJ2-1; D call uncertain. Trimming cost V 5 bases and J 0 bases, with 8 bases left between them. The CDR3 is 13 residues long. From germline, CDR1 is DFQATT and CDR2 SNEGSKA (reference sequence). Here the CDR3 reads CSASTISYNEQFF. The DNA of the CDR3 is TGCAGTGCTTCCACAATCTCCTACAATGAGCAGTTCTTC.

Many counts were recorded for this clonotype. This chain uses TRBV9 with TRBJ1-4; D gene ambiguous. V lost 0 bases to trimming and J lost 5 bases, with 11 bases between them. Germline V lookup: CDR1 SGDLS, CDR2 YYNGEE. The CDR3 is 15 residues long. Here the CDR3 DNA reads TGTGCCAGCAGCGTAGAAGGTTCGGGAAATGAAAAACTGTTTTTT. This gives the protein CASSVEGSGNEKLFF. Full variable domain (missing parts from reference TRBV9 and TRBJ1-4): DSGVTQTPKHLITATGQRVTLRCSPRSGDLSVYWYQQSLDQGLQFLIQYYNGEERAKGNILERFSAQQFPDLHSELNLSSLELGDSALYFCASSVEGSGNEKLFFGSGTQLSVL.

This chain links TRBV7-9 with TRBJ2-2; either TRBD1 or TRBD2 may supply D (5 bases each). CDR1 SEHNR and CDR2 FQNEAQ come from the germline V gene (reference sequence). The CDR3 has 16 amino acids. V was trimmed by 4 bases and J by 0 bases, leaving 12 bases between them. The CDR3 reads CASSSSGTSNTGELFF. The CDR3 nucleotides are TGTGCCAGCAGCTCCTCCGGGACGTCGAACACCGGGGAGCTGTTTTTT.

This clonotype was detected many times. The V call is TRBV30, the J call TRBJ2-7; tentative D call: TRBD1 (5 bases). The V end was cut by 0 bases, the J end by 1 base, with 7 bases between. The CDR3 has 13 residues. Per the germline V gene, CDR1 is GTSNPN and CDR2 is SVGIG (reference sequence). CDR3: CAWSVQVSYEQYF. The CDR3 DNA reads as TGTGCCTGGAGTGTACAGGTTTCCTACGAGCAGTACTTC.

The CDR3 loop is CASSYKSRGTQYF. The CDR3, as DNA: TGTGCCAGCAGTTACAAGAGTCGTGGGACCCAGTACTTC. The chain recombines TRBV6-5 with TRBJ2-5; D uncertain. Between the trimmed V and J ends, which lost 2 bases and 7 bases, there was a span of 11 bases. The CDR3 has 13 amino acids. Germline CDR1 and CDR2: MNHEY and SVGAGI.

In this sample, this clonotype turned up a few times. V is TRBV5-5 and J is TRBJ2-7; 14 bases map to TRBD2. The V gene's germline CDR1 is SGHKS and CDR2 YYEKEE (reference sequence). This CDR3 is built from 17 residues. V lost 0 bases to trimming and J lost 6 bases; unmatched junction nucleotides: 8. The CDR3 is CASSLGRGLAGVVEQYF. The DNA for the CDR3 is TGTGCCAGCAGCTTGGGGCGGGGACTAGCGGGGGTTGTCGAGCAGTACTTC.

This clonotype was detected only a few times. The chain carries TRBV4-1 and TRBJ2-5, with a possible D match to TRBD2 (5 bases). CDR3 length equals 15 residues. Deletions cut 1 base from V and 0 bases from J, with 9 bases between. From germline, CDR1 is MGHRA and CDR2 YSYEKL. CDR3 DNA: TGCGCCAGCAGCCAAGGGAACGGGAACCAAGAGACCCAGTACTTC. It is translated as CASSQGNGNQETQYF.

The chain joins TRBV6-1 to TRBJ2-5, with 7 bases matching TRBD1. This CDR3 contains 12 residues. With 5 bases clipped from V and 13 bases from J, the junction kept 10 bases outside the gene matches. Germline lookup yields CDR1 MNHNS and CDR2 SASEGT. The CDR3, as DNA: TGTGCCAGCAGTCCCCACCGGGACAGTGCGTACTTC. This sequence encodes CASSPHRDSAYF.

This clonotype was counted only a few times. V gene TRBV29-1 combines with J gene TRBJ2-2; D gene unclear. Germline loops: CDR1 SQVTM, CDR2 ANQGSEA. The CDR3 runs to 15 residues. V was clipped by 2 bases and J by 4 bases, with 14 bases between them. This CDR3 is CSVEKPTETTGELFF. Written as DNA, the CDR3 is TGCAGCGTTGAAAAACCGACTGAAACCACCGGGGAGCTGTTTTTT.